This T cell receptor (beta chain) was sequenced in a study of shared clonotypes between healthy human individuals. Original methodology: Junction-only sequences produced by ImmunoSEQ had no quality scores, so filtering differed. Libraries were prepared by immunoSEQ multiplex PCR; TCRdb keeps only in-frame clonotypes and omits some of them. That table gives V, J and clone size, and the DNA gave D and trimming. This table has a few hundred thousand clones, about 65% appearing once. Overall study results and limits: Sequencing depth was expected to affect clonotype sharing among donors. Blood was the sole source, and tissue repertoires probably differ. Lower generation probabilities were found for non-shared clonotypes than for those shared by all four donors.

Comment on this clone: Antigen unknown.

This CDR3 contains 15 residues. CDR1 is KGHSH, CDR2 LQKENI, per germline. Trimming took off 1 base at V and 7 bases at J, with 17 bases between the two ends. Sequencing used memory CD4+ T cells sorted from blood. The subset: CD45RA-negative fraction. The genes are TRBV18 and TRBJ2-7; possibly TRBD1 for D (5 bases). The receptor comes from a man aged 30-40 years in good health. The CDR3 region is CASSPQGRASLEQYF. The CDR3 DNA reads TGTGCCAGCTCACCACAGGGCAGGGCCTCCTTGGAGCAGTACTTC.